This TCR beta chain was retrieved from a study of cytomegalovirus exposure and HLA in healthy donors. The primer mix had 60 Vbeta and 13 Jbeta primers. Profiling relied on immunoSEQ multiplex PCR, and the TCRdb table lists in-frame clones only, not all of them. The sample lists 65,000 to 85,000 clones, 70% to 85% seen once, with approximately 2.4% in the top ten. Points from the study as a whole: Rare TCR sequences predominated, though certain public TCRs were found in many donors. A later analysis associated around 17,000 TCR beta sequences with HLA alleles at a 0.05 false discovery rate. Presence/absence results assume similar sequencing depth per donor, which may not hold. In a later analysis, compared with equally common non-associated chains, HLA-associated beta chains were more expanded.

Regarding this clone: The antigen is unknown.

CDR1 is MNHNS, CDR2 SASEGT, per germline. The CDR3 totals 14 residues. V was pared by 1 base and J by 1 base, with 7 bases between. The chain couples TRBV6-1 to TRBJ1-1; D possibly corresponds to TRBD1 (5 bases). The sequence came from a woman in her fifties or sixties in good health and CMV-seronegative. The specimen was PBMCs. CDR3 protein: CASSEGQRNTEAFF. The CDR3 DNA is TGTGCCAGCAGTGAAGGACAGCGGAACACTGAAGCTTTCTTT.